Sequencing of this T cell receptor beta chain was carried out in a study of shared clonotypes between healthy human individuals. The V end was cut by 5 bases, the J end by 7 bases, with 21 bases between. Germline V gene sequence: CDR1 SGHRS, CDR2 YFSETQ. The CDR3 sequence is 15 residues long. Only in-frame clones appear in the TCRdb table, and some are missing; sequencing was by immunoSEQ multiplex PCR. This table has roughly 2.2 million clones, 80% to 95% appearing once. This sequence was found in a man aged 18 to 29 in good health. Some clones in this sample may be carry-over from other donors' samples. Sequencing used naive CD4+ T cells from PBMCs. Sample subset: CD45RA+ positively selected. The rearrangement links TRBV5-1 to TRBJ2-5; D tentatively reads TRBD1 or TRBD2 (5 bases each). The CDR3 region has the DNA TGCGCCAGCAGTTCAGCCGGGACGGCGGGCTTGACCCAGTACTTC. Residues: CASSSAGTAGLTQYF.